This T cell receptor (beta chain) stems from a study of monozygotic twins with inflammatory bowel disease (dated by TCRdb to about 2019). Broadly, across the study: A total of about 28 monozygotic twin pairs were included in the full study, comprising nine German pairs (four IBD-concordant, five IBD-discordant) and 19 IBD-discordant Danish pairs. Disease-associated traits were sought mainly through comparisons between IBD patients and their genetically identical healthy co-twins within discordant pairs. Each individual had, on average, about 151 000 unique TCRalpha sequences and 181 000 unique TCRbeta sequences available for analysis. What the work shows at the level of the full study, not this receptor alone: Because patients received different immunosuppressive treatments, the repertoires may have picked up extra background noise and variability between individuals. Fewer clonotypes were shared with other individuals by IBD patients than by healthy twins, most markedly in patients showing signs of disease activity. The results gave no support for a single strong signal or clonotype linked to IBD. The analysis was unable to tell apart different T cell subtypes. Repertoire similarity did not differ between concordant and discordant twins, possibly due to limited statistical power. TCRbeta repertoire diversity, by inverse Simpson index, was decreased in IBD patients compared with their healthy co-twins.

With regard to this clonotype: It has no known antigen specificity.

From each donor, a roughly 2.6 ml peripheral blood sample was collected into PAXgene tubes and stored at -80 degrees C. Total RNA was isolated from whole blood with the PAXgene blood miRNA kit on an automated QIAcube, without T cell sorting. Peripheral blood from monozygotic twin pairs who were concordant or discordant for inflammatory bowel disease underwent deep TCRalpha and TCRbeta repertoire profiling using unique molecular barcoding. Smoking habits were recorded for all twin pairs, and each individual was classified as a current, former or never smoker. The germline V gene gives CDR1 as KGHSH and CDR2 as LQKENI. From the cysteine up to the phenylalanine, the CDR3 has a length of 13 residues. No DNA appears here. Receptors were amplified or captured by 5' RACE. Preparation of each TCR library used around 3.5 ug of total RNA. cDNA was synthesized with SMARTScribe reverse transcriptase in eight separate reactions per sample. During cDNA synthesis, template switching introduced unique molecular identifiers that contained a 6-nucleotide sample barcode. Two nested PCRs of approximately 16 and 10 cycles amplified the TCRalpha and TCRbeta cDNA, and bead purification followed each PCR. Before amplification, the cDNA was treated with uracil DNA-glycosylase and purified using the QIAquick PCR purification kit. The second PCR added Illumina TruSeq-compatible adapters along with sample-specific barcodes. TapeStation and Qubit were used to check library quality and concentration, and roughly 4.8 ng of each library went into the pool. The pooled libraries were sequenced with 2 x 100 bp reads and custom sequencing primers on an Illumina HiSeq2500 single-index Rapid Run. The original pipeline was this. MiGEC version 1.2.6 was used for UMI-based consensus assembly to correct PCR and sequencing errors. MiXCR version 2.1.1 was used for V(D)J alignment, clonotype assembly and CDR3 extraction. Gene usage, clonotype sharing and MAIT/NKT TCR abundance were normalised by analysing the top 1000, 10 000 and 20 000 clonotypes per sample. Diversity was computed as the inverse Simpson index with the vegan R package after downsampling to 27 000 UMIs. Paired Mann-Whitney U tests were applied to discordant twin pairs, and Benjamini-Hochberg correction was used for multiple testing. The reads, reprocessed by TCRdb, yield one row per CDR3 protein sequence and no DNA. The V and J calls were determined by TCRdb, not by the authors. The sample table holds around 380,000 distinct CDR3 sequences. The ten largest clones add up to 2% to 2.5% of the sample.

The sequenced sample was blood. The rearrangement joined TRBV18 to TRBJ1-6; lacking DNA, the TRBD1 call made by TCRdb goes unchecked. The sequence derives from a human donor with ulcerative colitis or Crohn's disease, or a healthy co-twin of an affected twin (not recorded which). This receptor carries the CDR3 CASSPGPNSPLHF.